This is a list of T cell receptor beta chains from one sample in a study of OX40 agonist ivuxolimab in advanced cancers. TCRdb's copy holds only in-frame clones and misses some; the assay was immunoSEQ multiplex PCR. The repertoire holds about 53,000 clones, 70% to 90% seen once, with 1.5% in the top ten. The sequences come from CD4+ or CD8+ T cells sorted from blood, collected in a trial of the OX40 agonist ivuxolimab. The receptors were gathered from an adult with an advanced solid tumor such as melanoma, head and neck, liver or kidney cancer. Each CDR3 is given with its conserved first and last residue. Each record gives: CDR3 length, clone size, D gene, V gene, J gene, CDR3 DNA, CDR3 protein. A D gene is named only where the DNA matches it firmly. The size entry is marked missing in some rows and otherwise reads once, few, many or a size class.

cdr3_length: 14
clone_size: .
d_call: TRBD1
v_call: TRBV5-1
j_call: TRBJ1-2
cdr3_nt: TGCGCCAGCAGCTATTCGGGACAGGGGGCAGACTACACCTTC
cdr3_aa: CASSYSGQGADYTF

cdr3_length: 13
clone_size: .
d_call: .
v_call: TRBV15
j_call: TRBJ2-3
cdr3_nt: TGTGCCACCAGCACCTCGGGGCCAGATACGCAGTATTTT
cdr3_aa: CATSTSGPDTQYF

cdr3_length: 14
clone_size: .
d_call: TRBD2
v_call: TRBV10-3
j_call: TRBJ2-1
cdr3_nt: TGTGCCATCAGTGATTCGGGGGGGCCCAATGAGCAGTTCTTC
cdr3_aa: CAISDSGGPNEQFF

cdr3_length: 13
clone_size: .
d_call: .
v_call: TRBV5-8
j_call: TRBJ1-1
cdr3_nt: TGTGCCAGCAGCCCCGAACCCAGGGGTGAAGCTTTCTTT
cdr3_aa: CASSPEPRGEAFF

cdr3_length: 13
clone_size: once
d_call: .
v_call: TRBV19
j_call: TRBJ2-7
cdr3_nt: TGTGCCAGTGGGGCATTGGCGGGCTCCGAGCAGTACTTC
cdr3_aa: CASGALAGSEQYF

cdr3_length: 16
clone_size: .
d_call: TRBD1
v_call: TRBV28
j_call: TRBJ2-7
cdr3_nt: TGTGCCAGCAGCTGGGGGTCCGGGACAGGGGGCCAGAAGCAGTACTTC
cdr3_aa: CASSWGSGTGGQKQYF

cdr3_length: 14
clone_size: .
d_call: .
v_call: TRBV7-9
j_call: TRBJ2-2
cdr3_nt: TGTGCCAGCAGCTTAGCGCAGAACACCGGGGAGCTGTTTTTT
cdr3_aa: CASSLAQNTGELFF

cdr3_length: 14
clone_size: .
d_call: .
v_call: TRBV29-1
j_call: TRBJ2-2
cdr3_nt: TGCAGCGTGAGAGGCGGGGTTTCGACCGGGGAGCTGTTTTTT
cdr3_aa: CSVRGGVSTGELFF

cdr3_length: 15
clone_size: .
d_call: .
v_call: TRBV6-5
j_call: TRBJ2-7
cdr3_nt: TGTGCCAGCTCCGCAAGGTGGACAGCGCGCTACGAGCAGTACTTC
cdr3_aa: CASSARWTARYEQYF

cdr3_length: 16
clone_size: .
d_call: .
v_call: TRBV9
j_call: TRBJ2-1
cdr3_nt: TGTGCCAGCAGCGACCCACGCGGGGCCCGGGATAATGAGCAGTTCTTC
cdr3_aa: CASSDPRGARDNEQFF

cdr3_length: 15
clone_size: .
d_call: .
v_call: TRBV28
j_call: TRBJ1-2
cdr3_nt: TGTGCCAGCAGTTTGGGCGGTGGGGGGTGGTATGGCTACACCTTC
cdr3_aa: CASSLGGGGWYGYTF

cdr3_length: 13
clone_size: .
d_call: .
v_call: TRBV18
j_call: TRBJ1-1
cdr3_nt: TGTGCCAGCTCACAGCACCTGGACACTGAAGCTTTCTTT
cdr3_aa: CASSQHLDTEAFF

cdr3_length: 15
clone_size: .
d_call: TRBD2
v_call: TRBV6-1
j_call: TRBJ2-5
cdr3_nt: TGTGCCAGCAGTGGCGCTGGGGCGGGGGGGGAGACCCAGTACTTC
cdr3_aa: CASSGAGAGGETQYF

cdr3_length: 16
clone_size: .
d_call: .
v_call: TRBV30
j_call: TRBJ2-3
cdr3_nt: TGTGCCTGGAGTAGACCGGGACCGGGCCCCGCTCGGGTGCAGTATTTT
cdr3_aa: CAWSRPGPGPARVQYF

cdr3_length: 13
clone_size: .
d_call: TRBD1
v_call: TRBV5-1
j_call: TRBJ1-2
cdr3_nt: TGCGCCAGCAGCCGGGGACAGGGCCATGGCTACACCTTC
cdr3_aa: CASSRGQGHGYTF

cdr3_length: 15
clone_size: .
d_call: .
v_call: TRBV6-1
j_call: TRBJ1-3
cdr3_nt: TGTGCCAGCAGTGCACAGGTGTCCTCTGGAAACACCATATATTTT
cdr3_aa: CASSAQVSSGNTIYF

cdr3_length: 15
clone_size: once
d_call: TRBD1
v_call: TRBV23-1
j_call: TRBJ1-2
cdr3_nt: TGCGCCAGCGGGTCGTCCAGGGGGCGTAGGTATGGCTACACCTTC
cdr3_aa: CASGSSRGRRYGYTF

cdr3_length: 13
clone_size: .
d_call: .
v_call: TRBV10-3
j_call: TRBJ1-5
cdr3_nt: TGTGCCATCTCGGGGCGGGACAATCAGCCCCAGCATTTT
cdr3_aa: CAISGRDNQPQHF

cdr3_length: 13
clone_size: .
d_call: .
v_call: TRBV18
j_call: TRBJ2-1
cdr3_nt: TGTGCCAGCTCATCAGGGACCGAAAATGAGCAGTTCTTC
cdr3_aa: CASSSGTENEQFF

cdr3_length: 15
clone_size: .
d_call: .
v_call: TRBV7-8
j_call: TRBJ2-1
cdr3_nt: TGTGCCAGCAGCTTAGGACATAGCCGGGGCGATGAGCAGTTCTTC
cdr3_aa: CASSLGHSRGDEQFF

cdr3_length: 14
clone_size: .
d_call: .
v_call: TRBV28
j_call: TRBJ2-2
cdr3_nt: TGTGCCAGTCGGGGACACTCGAACACCGGGGAGCTGTTTTTT
cdr3_aa: CASRGHSNTGELFF

cdr3_length: 15
clone_size: once
d_call: .
v_call: TRBV9
j_call: TRBJ1-2
cdr3_nt: TGTGCCAGCAGCCCTAGGGGAGGAGGCCTGGGTGGCTACACCTTC
cdr3_aa: CASSPRGGGLGGYTF

cdr3_length: 14
clone_size: few
d_call: .
v_call: TRBV5-1
j_call: TRBJ2-3
cdr3_nt: TGCGCCAGCAGCTCAGCACAGAGCACAGATACGCAGTATTTT
cdr3_aa: CASSSAQSTDTQYF

cdr3_length: 15
clone_size: .
d_call: .
v_call: TRBV18
j_call: TRBJ1-1
cdr3_nt: TGTGCCAGCTCACCGAGGGGGGGCAGGAACACTGAAGCTTTCTTT
cdr3_aa: CASSPRGGRNTEAFF

cdr3_length: 16
clone_size: .
d_call: TRBD1
v_call: TRBV5-4
j_call: TRBJ2-7
cdr3_nt: TGTGCCAGCAGCGACCCGGGACAGAGAACCTCCTACGAGCAGTACTTC
cdr3_aa: CASSDPGQRTSYEQYF

cdr3_length: 15
clone_size: .
d_call: .
v_call: TRBV19
j_call: TRBJ1-5
cdr3_nt: TGTGCCAGTAGTGCTCTGGCAGGTAGCAATCAGCCCCAGCATTTT
cdr3_aa: CASSALAGSNQPQHF

cdr3_length: 10
clone_size: .
d_call: .
v_call: TRBV20-1
j_call: TRBJ2-1
cdr3_nt: TGCAGTGCCAGACGGGGTGAGCAGTTCTTC
cdr3_aa: CSARRGEQFF

cdr3_length: 16
clone_size: .
d_call: .
v_call: TRBV9
j_call: TRBJ1-1
cdr3_nt: TGTGCCAGCAGCTCACAGTCCGCCAGGGTAGGCACTGAAGCTTTCTTT
cdr3_aa: CASSSQSARVGTEAFF

cdr3_length: 14
clone_size: .
d_call: .
v_call: TRBV28
j_call: TRBJ1-2
cdr3_nt: TGTGCCAGCAGTTTATGGACAGGACTCTATGGCTACACCTTC
cdr3_aa: CASSLWTGLYGYTF

cdr3_length: 16
clone_size: .
d_call: .
v_call: TRBV28
j_call: TRBJ2-2
cdr3_nt: TGTGCCAGCATCCGTACCGGGACCCCAACTACCGGGGAGCTGTTTTTT
cdr3_aa: CASIRTGTPTTGELFF

cdr3_length: 13
clone_size: few
d_call: TRBD1
v_call: TRBV25-1
j_call: TRBJ1-2
cdr3_nt: TGTGCCAGCAGTGGGACAGGGAACTATGGCTACACCTTC
cdr3_aa: CASSGTGNYGYTF

cdr3_length: 14
clone_size: .
d_call: TRBD1
v_call: TRBV6-1
j_call: TRBJ1-5
cdr3_nt: TGTGCCAGCCGACCGGGACAGGGAGATCAGCCCCAGCATTTT
cdr3_aa: CASRPGQGDQPQHF

cdr3_length: 13
clone_size: .
d_call: .
v_call: TRBV5-1
j_call: TRBJ2-1
cdr3_nt: TGCGCCAGCAGCTTGGACGGTCGTCCTGAGCAGTTCTTC
cdr3_aa: CASSLDGRPEQFF

cdr3_length: 20
clone_size: .
d_call: TRBD2
v_call: TRBV27
j_call: TRBJ2-5
cdr3_nt: TGTGCCAGCAGTTTACGAGGTGTTCCGGGACTAGCGGGGATACAAGAGACCCAGTACTTC
cdr3_aa: CASSLRGVPGLAGIQETQYF

cdr3_length: 14
clone_size: .
d_call: TRBD1
v_call: TRBV7-8
j_call: TRBJ1-5
cdr3_nt: TGTGCCAGCAGCCCGACAGGGGGAAATCAGCCCCAGCATTTT
cdr3_aa: CASSPTGGNQPQHF

cdr3_length: 15
clone_size: .
d_call: TRBD1
v_call: TRBV5-4
j_call: TRBJ2-1
cdr3_nt: TGTGCCAGCAGCTCACGACAGGGCACTCTCGATGAGCAGTTCTTC
cdr3_aa: CASSSRQGTLDEQFF

cdr3_length: 13
clone_size: once
d_call: .
v_call: TRBV9
j_call: TRBJ1-2
cdr3_nt: TGTGCCACCTCCGGGCCGCGGGGCTATGGCTACACCTTC
cdr3_aa: CATSGPRGYGYTF

cdr3_length: 17
clone_size: few
d_call: .
v_call: TRBV18
j_call: TRBJ1-1
cdr3_nt: TGTGCCAGCTCACCCGGGAGGCTGTCCGGGGTGAACACTGAAGCTTTCTTT
cdr3_aa: CASSPGRLSGVNTEAFF

cdr3_length: 16
clone_size: .
d_call: TRBD2
v_call: TRBV11-2
j_call: TRBJ2-3
cdr3_nt: TGTGCCAGCAGCTTACTTAGCGGGAGGGCCACAGATACGCAGTATTTT
cdr3_aa: CASSLLSGRATDTQYF

cdr3_length: 14
clone_size: .
d_call: .
v_call: TRBV7-2
j_call: TRBJ1-4
cdr3_nt: TGTGCCAGCTCCGGGTCAGGCGCTGGTGAAAAACTGTTTTTT
cdr3_aa: CASSGSGAGEKLFF

cdr3_length: 11
clone_size: .
d_call: TRBD2
v_call: TRBV20-1
j_call: TRBJ2-1
cdr3_nt: TGCAGTGCTAGAGTTGGCGGGAGTTATTTCTTC
cdr3_aa: CSARVGGSYFF

cdr3_length: 13
clone_size: .
d_call: TRBD1
v_call: TRBV28
j_call: TRBJ1-2
cdr3_nt: TGTGCCAGCAGGTCGGGACAGGGGAGAGGCTACACCTTC
cdr3_aa: CASRSGQGRGYTF

cdr3_length: 13
clone_size: .
d_call: TRBD2
v_call: TRBV29-1
j_call: TRBJ2-1
cdr3_nt: TGCAGCGTCACTAGCGGGGGCCACAATGAGCAGTTCTTC
cdr3_aa: CSVTSGGHNEQFF